This T cell receptor beta chain was retrieved from a study of T cells in tumors after PD-1 blockade. Study at large: Excluded were patients with checkpoint blockade, immunosuppressants, or radiotherapy or other anti-cancer therapy within 4 weeks.

Method: immunoSEQ multiplex PCR; TCRdb's copy keeps in-frame clones and lacks some. Seen here are about 33,000 clones, roughly 78% observed once, and the top ten hold about 35%. This CDR3 spans 16 amino acids. In germline, CDR1 is ENHRY, CDR2 SYGVKD. Between the trimmed V and J ends, which lost 0 bases and 5 bases, there was a span of 16 bases. Tumor or blood genomic DNA was sequenced, with inputs of about 600 ng to 6,004 ng. The chain combines TRBV10-3 with TRBJ1-1; no reliable D call. The receptor's source is a human donor with basal cell carcinoma. The sample here was PBMCs, taken before anti-PD-1 treatment. In DNA, the CDR3 is TGTGCCATCAGTGAGTCGCTCGGAGCTCAAAGGACTGAAGCTTTCTTT. It encodes CAISESLGAQRTEAFF.